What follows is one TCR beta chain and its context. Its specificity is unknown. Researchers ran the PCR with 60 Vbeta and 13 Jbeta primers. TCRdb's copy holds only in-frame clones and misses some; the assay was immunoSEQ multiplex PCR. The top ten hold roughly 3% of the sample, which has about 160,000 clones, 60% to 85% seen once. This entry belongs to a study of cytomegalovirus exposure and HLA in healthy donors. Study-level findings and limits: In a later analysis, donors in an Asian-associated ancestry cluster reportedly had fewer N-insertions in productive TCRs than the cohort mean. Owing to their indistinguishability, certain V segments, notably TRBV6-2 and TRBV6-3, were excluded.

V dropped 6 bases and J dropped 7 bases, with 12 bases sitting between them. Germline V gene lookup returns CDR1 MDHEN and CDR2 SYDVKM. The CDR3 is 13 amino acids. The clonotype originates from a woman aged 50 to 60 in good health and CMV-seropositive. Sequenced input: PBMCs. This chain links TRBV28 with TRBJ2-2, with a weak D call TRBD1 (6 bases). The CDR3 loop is CASSPLGGGELFF. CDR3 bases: TGTGCCAGCAGCCCTCTAGGGGGCGGGGAGCTGTTTTTT.